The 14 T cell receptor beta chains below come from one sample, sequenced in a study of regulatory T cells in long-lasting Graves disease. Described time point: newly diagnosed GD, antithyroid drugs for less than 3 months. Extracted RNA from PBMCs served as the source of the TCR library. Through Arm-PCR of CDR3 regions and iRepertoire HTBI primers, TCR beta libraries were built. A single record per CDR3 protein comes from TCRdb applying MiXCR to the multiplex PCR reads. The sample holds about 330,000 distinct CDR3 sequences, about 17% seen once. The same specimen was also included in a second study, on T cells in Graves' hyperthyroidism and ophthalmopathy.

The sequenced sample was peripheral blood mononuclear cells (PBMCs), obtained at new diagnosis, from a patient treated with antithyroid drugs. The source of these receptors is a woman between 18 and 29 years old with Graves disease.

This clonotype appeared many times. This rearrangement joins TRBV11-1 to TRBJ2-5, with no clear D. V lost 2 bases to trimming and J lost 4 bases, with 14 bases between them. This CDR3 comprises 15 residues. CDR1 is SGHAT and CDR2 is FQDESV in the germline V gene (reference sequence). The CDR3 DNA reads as TGTGCCAGCAGCTTAAACCCGGCTAGGGTAGAGACCCAGTACTTC. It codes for CASSLNPARVETQYF.

CDR3 region: CASRRGDAPNTEAFF. The CDR3 region has the DNA TGTGCCAGCAGGAGAGGCGACGCCCCGAACACTGAAGCTTTCTTT. This chain connects TRBV12-3 or TRBV12-4 to TRBJ1-1, with no clear D. V was shortened by 6 bases and J by 1 base, with 15 bases between the two germline ends. The CDR3 length is 15 residues.

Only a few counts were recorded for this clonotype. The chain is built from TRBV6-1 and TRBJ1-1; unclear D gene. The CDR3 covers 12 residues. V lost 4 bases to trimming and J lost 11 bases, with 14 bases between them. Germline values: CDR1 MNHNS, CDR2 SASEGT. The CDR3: CASSVPVLNAFF. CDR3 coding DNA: TGTGCCAGCAGTGTCCCGGTCTTGAACGCTTTCTTT.

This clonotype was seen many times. The CDR3 reads CASSMGQGTNYGYTF. In nucleotides, the CDR3 is TGCGCCAGCAGCATGGGACAGGGGACAAACTATGGCTACACCTTC. V usage is TRBV5-1 and J usage is TRBJ1-2; 10 nucleotides match TRBD1. J gave up 2 bases and V 4 bases, and 5 bases lay outside the gene matches. Germline assignment: CDR1 SGHRS and CDR2 YFSETQ. There are 15 residues in the CDR3.

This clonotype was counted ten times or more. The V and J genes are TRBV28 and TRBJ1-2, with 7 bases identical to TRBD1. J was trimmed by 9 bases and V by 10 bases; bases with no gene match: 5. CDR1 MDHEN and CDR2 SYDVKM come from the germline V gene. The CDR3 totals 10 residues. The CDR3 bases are TGTGCCACCCGGGACAGTCGCTACACCTTC. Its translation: CATRDSRYTF.

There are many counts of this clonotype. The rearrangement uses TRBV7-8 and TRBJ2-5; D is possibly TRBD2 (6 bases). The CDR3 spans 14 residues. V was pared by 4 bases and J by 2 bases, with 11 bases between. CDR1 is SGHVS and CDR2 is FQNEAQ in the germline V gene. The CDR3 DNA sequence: TGTGCCAGCAGCTGGGGACTGTATCAAGAGACCCAGTACTTC. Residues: CASSWGLYQETQYF.

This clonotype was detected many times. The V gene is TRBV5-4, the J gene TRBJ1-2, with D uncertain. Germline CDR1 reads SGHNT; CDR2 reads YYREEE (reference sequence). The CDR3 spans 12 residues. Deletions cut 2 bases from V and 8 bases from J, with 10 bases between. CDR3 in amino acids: CASSFGPDGYTF. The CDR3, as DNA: TGTGCCAGCAGCTTCGGTCCCGACGGCTACACCTTC.

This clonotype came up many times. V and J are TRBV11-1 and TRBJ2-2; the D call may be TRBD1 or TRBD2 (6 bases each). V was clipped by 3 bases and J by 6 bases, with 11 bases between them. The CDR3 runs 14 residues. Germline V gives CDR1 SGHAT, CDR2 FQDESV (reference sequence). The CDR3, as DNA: TGTGCCAGCAGCTTGTCCGGGGGCCCCGGGGAGCTGTTTTTT. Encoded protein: CASSLSGGPGELFF.

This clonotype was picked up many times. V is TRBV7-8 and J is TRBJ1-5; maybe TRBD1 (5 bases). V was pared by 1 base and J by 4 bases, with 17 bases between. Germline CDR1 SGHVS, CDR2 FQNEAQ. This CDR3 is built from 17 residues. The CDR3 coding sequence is TGTGCCAGCAGCTTAGAAGTTGGGCAGGGCCCAAATCAGCCCCAGCATTTT. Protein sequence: CASSLEVGQGPNQPQHF.

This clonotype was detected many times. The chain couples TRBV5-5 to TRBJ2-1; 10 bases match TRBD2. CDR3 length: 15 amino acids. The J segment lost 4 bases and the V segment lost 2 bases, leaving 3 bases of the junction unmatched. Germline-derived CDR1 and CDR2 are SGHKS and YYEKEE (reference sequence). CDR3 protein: CASSFEREGYNEQFF. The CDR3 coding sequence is TGTGCCAGCAGCTTTGAGCGGGAGGGGTACAATGAGCAGTTCTTC.

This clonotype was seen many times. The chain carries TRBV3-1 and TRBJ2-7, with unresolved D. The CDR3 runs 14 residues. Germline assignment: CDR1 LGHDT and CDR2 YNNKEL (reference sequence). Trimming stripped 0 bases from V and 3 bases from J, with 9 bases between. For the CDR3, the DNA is TGTGCCAGCAGCCAAGATAGGTGGAGCTACGAGCAGTACTTC. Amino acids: CASSQDRWSYEQYF.

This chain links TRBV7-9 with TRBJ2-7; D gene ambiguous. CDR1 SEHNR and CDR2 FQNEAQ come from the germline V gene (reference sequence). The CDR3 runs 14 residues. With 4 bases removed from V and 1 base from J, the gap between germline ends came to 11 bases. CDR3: CASSSEWDSYEQYF. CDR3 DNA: TGTGCCAGCAGCTCCGAATGGGATTCCTACGAGCAGTACTTC.

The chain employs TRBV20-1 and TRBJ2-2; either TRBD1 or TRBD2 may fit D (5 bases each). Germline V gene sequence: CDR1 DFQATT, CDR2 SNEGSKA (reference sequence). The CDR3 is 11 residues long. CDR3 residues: CGGIATGELFF. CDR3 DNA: TGCGGGGGAATAGCGACCGGGGAGCTGTTTTTT.

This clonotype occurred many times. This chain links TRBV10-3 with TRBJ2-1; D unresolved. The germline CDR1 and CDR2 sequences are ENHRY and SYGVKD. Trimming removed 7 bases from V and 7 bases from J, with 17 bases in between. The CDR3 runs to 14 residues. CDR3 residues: CAIKASTVTNEQFF. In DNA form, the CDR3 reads TGTGCCATCAAAGCTTCGACGGTTACAAATGAGCAGTTCTTC.